This entry features one T cell receptor beta chain sequence. This record comes from a study of blood T cell repertoires in COVID-19. Study-wide context: Sites in the United States, Italy and Spain provided acute and convalescent COVID-19 samples. Nucleic acid was either cDNA or gDNA, and it came from T cells, B-cell-depleted T cells, or PBMCs.

The CDR3 sequence is 17 residues long. V lost 7 bases and J lost 1, with 19 bases in between. Germline CDR1 is LNHDA and CDR2 is SQIVND (reference sequence). Profiled with immunoSEQ multiplex PCR; TCRdb holds only in-frame clones, not every one. This sample has under 65,000 clones; about nine tenths occur once, and the top ten carry about 15%. The sample comprised peripheral blood. The sequence came from a man older than 75 with acute or convalescent COVID-19. This rearrangement joins TRBV19 to TRBJ2-2, with D perhaps TRBD1 (6 bases). As DNA, the CDR3 is TGTGCCAGTACCACTTTCTTTACAGGGTGGAACACCGGGGAGCTGTTTTTT. It translates to CASTTFFTGWNTGELFF.